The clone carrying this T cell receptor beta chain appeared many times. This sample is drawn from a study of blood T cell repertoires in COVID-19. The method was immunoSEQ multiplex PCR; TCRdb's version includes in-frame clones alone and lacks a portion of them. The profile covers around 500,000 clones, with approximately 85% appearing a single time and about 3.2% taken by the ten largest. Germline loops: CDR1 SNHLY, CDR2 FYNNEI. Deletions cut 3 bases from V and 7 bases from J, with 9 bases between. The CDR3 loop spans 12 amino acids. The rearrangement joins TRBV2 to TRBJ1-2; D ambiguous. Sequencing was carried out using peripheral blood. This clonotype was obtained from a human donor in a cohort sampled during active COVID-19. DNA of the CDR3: TGTGCCAGCAGTGAGCGGGCGGCTGGCTACACCTTC. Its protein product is CASSERAAGYTF.